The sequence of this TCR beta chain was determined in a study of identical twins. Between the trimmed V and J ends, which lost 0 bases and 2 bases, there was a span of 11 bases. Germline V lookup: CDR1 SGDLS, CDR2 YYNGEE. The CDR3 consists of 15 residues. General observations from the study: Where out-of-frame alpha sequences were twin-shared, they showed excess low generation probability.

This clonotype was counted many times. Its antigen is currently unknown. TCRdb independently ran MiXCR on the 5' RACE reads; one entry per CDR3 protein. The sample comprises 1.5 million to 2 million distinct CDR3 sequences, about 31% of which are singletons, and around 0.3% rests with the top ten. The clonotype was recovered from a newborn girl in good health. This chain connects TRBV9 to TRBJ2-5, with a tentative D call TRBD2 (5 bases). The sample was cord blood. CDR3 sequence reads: CASSVVGGLQETQYF. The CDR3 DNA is TGTGCCAGCAGCGTAGTCGGAGGCCTACAAGAGACCCAGTACTTC.